This T cell receptor (beta chain) was sequenced in a study of beta chain features in type 1 diabetes. The study reverse transcribed the entire isolated RNA, so it sequenced expressed TCRB transcripts. Sequencing was performed with immunoSEQ multiplex PCR; in TCRdb, only in-frame clones are kept and a portion is missing. The top ten hold roughly 4% of the sample, which has 200,000 to 300,000 clones, 25% to 30% seen once. Germline lookup yields CDR1 SGHRS and CDR2 YFSETQ. This CDR3 is 12 amino acids long. Trimming removed 4 bases from V and 2 bases from J, with 5 bases in between. The source material was central memory CD4+ T cells from blood. The TCR sequence derives from a man between 25 and 39 years old in good health. The V and J genes are TRBV5-1 and TRBJ2-3; D gene ambiguous. The CDR3 is CASSPYTDTQYF. As DNA, the CDR3 is TGCGCCAGCAGCCCATACACAGATACGCAGTATTTT.